The entry below describes one T cell receptor beta chain. What it recognizes is unknown. Sequencing was limited to surgery cases with top T cell transcript signatures in brain tissue. With V trimmed by 3 bases and J by 0 bases, 2 bases remained unmatched. Germline-derived CDR1 and CDR2 are DFQATT and SNEGSKA (reference sequence). There are 14 residues in the CDR3. Only in-frame clones appear in the TCRdb table, and some are missing; sequencing was by immunoSEQ multiplex PCR. The data hold 110,000 or so clones, with 85% to 95% observed a single time. The data originate from a study of brain T cells in children with intractable seizures. Study findings and constraints: Viral specificity was inferred only from CDR3 similarity; HCMV serostatus was unknown. Pre- and post-surgery blood differed in depth, so pre-surgery absences may be undersampling.

The sequence was obtained from a boy in the first two years of life with hemimegalencephaly and intractable seizures. The material was peripheral blood, obtained at surgery. This sequence joins TRBV20-1 and TRBJ2-1; 7 bases map to TRBD2. DNA for the CDR3: TGCAGTGCTAGTAGCGGGCACTCCTACAATGAGCAGTTCTTC. Protein sequence: CSASSGHSYNEQFF.